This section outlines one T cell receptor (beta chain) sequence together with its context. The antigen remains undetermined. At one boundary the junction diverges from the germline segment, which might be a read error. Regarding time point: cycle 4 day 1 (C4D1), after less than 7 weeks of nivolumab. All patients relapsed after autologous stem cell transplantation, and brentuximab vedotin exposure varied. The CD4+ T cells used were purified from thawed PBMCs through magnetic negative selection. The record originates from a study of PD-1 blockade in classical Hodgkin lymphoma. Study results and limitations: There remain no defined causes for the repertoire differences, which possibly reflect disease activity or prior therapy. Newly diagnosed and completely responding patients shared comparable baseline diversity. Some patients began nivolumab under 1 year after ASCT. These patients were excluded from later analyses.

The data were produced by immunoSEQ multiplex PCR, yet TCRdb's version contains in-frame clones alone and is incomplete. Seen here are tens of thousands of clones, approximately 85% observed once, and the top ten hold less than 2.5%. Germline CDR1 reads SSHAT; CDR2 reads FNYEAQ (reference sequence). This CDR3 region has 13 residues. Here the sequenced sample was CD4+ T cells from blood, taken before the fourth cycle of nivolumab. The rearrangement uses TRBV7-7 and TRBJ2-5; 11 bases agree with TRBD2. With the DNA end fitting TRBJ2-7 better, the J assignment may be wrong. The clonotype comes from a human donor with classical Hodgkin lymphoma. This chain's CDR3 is CASSPGLAAEQYF. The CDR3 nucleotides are TGTGCTAGCAGTCCGGGACTAGCGGCCGAGCAGTACTTC.